This record concerns one T cell receptor beta chain sequence. Its antigen remains undetermined. No base-level quality is on record; no much larger clone is a single base apart. These data are taken from a study of shared clonotypes between healthy human individuals (dated by TCRdb to between 2020 and 2021). For the wider study: A few men and two women, aged 18 to 49 years, made up the cohort. For each donor, CD4 naive and CD4 memory were each given three plates, CD8 naive was given two plates, and CD8 memory was given one plate. Blood TCR repertoires of roughly 5 healthy adults were deeply sequenced to estimate repertoire size and the extent of clonotype sharing between individuals. Libraries were prepared and TCR repertoires were sequenced by different laboratories using diverse techniques, in order to increase sequencing depth and limit assay-specific biases. Leukapheresis yielded between about 0.85 and 10 billion PBMCs per donor.

Points the paper makes about the study in general: Rarefaction of sorted-subset datasets indicated incomplete sequencing despite the large sequencing depth. Only blood was sampled, and tissue TCR repertoires likely differ from those in blood. Larger estimated clonotype richness was generally found for naive subsets than for memory subsets. The small number of donors limited the genetic and exposure-history diversity represented. Sharing across a handful of donors was observed for around 5% of naive CD4, over 3% of naive CD8, roughly 2.3% of memory CD4, and around 0.44% of memory CD8 clonotypes. Pairwise subsampling led to the expectation that sequencing depth would affect the degree of clonotype sharing among donors. Higher generation probabilities were observed for clonotypes shared by all four sorted-subset donors than for non-shared clonotypes.

V and J are truncated by 0 bases and 1 base respectively, leaving an intervening sequence of 15 bases. The germline V gene specifies SGHTA as CDR1 and FQGTGA as CDR2. From its cysteine to its phenylalanine, the CDR3 spans 18 amino acids. Only the CDR3 part of the read is kept: 54 bases, read in frame from the first base. Healthy HIV-negative adults with no recently reported acute infections or vaccinations were included as donors. Only Caucasian adults living in Nashville, Tennessee, USA were represented among the donors. CD4+ T cells were enriched by magnetic negative selection; naive cells were then positively selected on CD45RA, and the negative fraction formed the memory subset. After blood collection by leukapheresis, PBMCs were isolated using Ficoll-Histopaque density gradient centrifugation and then cryopreserved in the vapor phase of liquid nitrogen. Analytical flow cytometry was used to check the purity and quantity of each magnetically sorted T cell population. Genomic DNA was isolated from each sorted fraction and quantified by UV absorbance on a Nanodrop 2000c.

TCR CDR3 regions were amplified from genomic DNA by multiplex PCR using the deep immunoSEQ assay. Genomic DNA extracted from each cell subset was distributed evenly over all wells of several immunoSEQ 96-well plates, and each plate served as one replicate. For sorted subsets, each replicate PCR was loaded with 200 to 250 ng genomic DNA, equivalent to 30,000 or so T cell genomes. Purified libraries were quantified with a Qubit 3.0 fluorometer, sized on a Bioanalyzer 2100, and re-quantified with the KAPA Library Quantification kit. Every immunoSEQ 96-well plate was sequenced on a separate single-read 150-cycle Illumina NextSeq 550 flow cell. As for the original processing: Because the immunoSEQ output included only junctional sequences and no quality scores, the filtering could not be the same as the filtering used for full-length reads. Sequences were annotated with PyIR, a Python wrapper for IgBLAST v1.9, using IMGT germline references to assign V/J genes and CDR3. Reads were removed for weak V/J assignments (E-value above 1e-6), missing CDR3, stop codons, out-of-frame junctions, or ambiguous translated residues. V3J clonotypes were defined by identical inferred V gene, J gene, and CDR3 amino acid sequence. The percentage overlap between two repertoires was calculated by dividing the number of shared unique clonotypes by the size of the smaller repertoire. RTK rarefaction, the Chao1 estimator, and Recon v2.1 estimates of unobserved clonotypes were used to assess repertoire richness. OLGA was used to compute generation probabilities for all TCRbeta clonotypes that the gDNA method yielded from a few donors. TCRdb re-hosts the immuneACCESS table, in-frame sequences only. Its copies lack some clones; in the studies checked, an unresolved V gene accounts for under half of them, and the cause for the rest is not known. That table gives V, J and clone size, and the DNA gave D and trimming. The sample table contains 2 million to 2.5 million clones; only one count was recorded for approximately 95% of them. The top ten hold 0.39% of the sample.

This receptor was taken from a man between 18 and 29 years old in good health. Some clones in this sample may be carry-over from other donors' samples. This chain joins TRBV7-3 to TRBJ2-2; the D gene is not confidently resolved. Sequenced sample: naive CD4+ T cells from PBMCs. The cell subset or site label, as the study defines it: CD45RA+ positively selected. For the CDR3, the sequence is CASSLTGSAAQNTGELFF. The DNA sequence is as follows: TGTGCCAGCAGCTTAACTGGGTCGGCAGCCCAGAACACCGGGGAGCTGTTTTTT.